This TCR beta chain was recovered during a study of cytomegalovirus exposure and HLA in healthy donors. CDR3 size: 13 residues. Germline V gene lookup returns CDR1 SGHRS and CDR2 YFSETQ. J gave up 12 bases and V 1 base, and 7 bases lay outside the gene matches. The PCR contained 60 Vbeta and 13 Jbeta primers. Sequencing used immunoSEQ multiplex PCR; TCRdb keeps in-frame clones, though not all of them. The sample consists of about 130,000 clones, 75% to 85% of them appearing once. The material sequenced was PBMCs. This sequence was found in a man aged 30-40 years in good health and CMV-seropositive. The genes are TRBV5-1 and TRBJ2-4; 7 nucleotides line up with TRBD1. CDR3 nucleotides: TGCGCCAGCAGCTTGTTCCTCGGGGACAGTCAGTACTTC. Protein sequence: CASSLFLGDSQYF.